Below are 8 T cell receptor beta chains sequenced from a single sample in a study of patients and donors after allogeneic stem cell transplantation. In TCRdb, the RT-PCR reads were re-called with MiXCR into one record per CDR3 protein. The repertoire consists of about 230,000 distinct CDR3 sequences, with approximately 14% occurring once and the leading ten covering around 10%. The sequenced sample was blood, either unsorted or a sorted T cell fraction (not recorded which). The receptor set was obtained from a human donor who was either an allogeneic HSCT recipient or a stem cell or donor lymphocyte infusion donor (not recorded which). It is not recorded whose cells these are; they may come from a transplant donor.

The chain combines TRBV14 with TRBJ1-2; TRBD1 aligns across 7 bases. The germline CDR1 and CDR2 sequences are SGHDN and FVKESK. V was pared by 1 base and J by 4 bases, with 6 bases of the junction left unmatched. This CDR3 comprises 15 residues. In DNA, the CDR3 is TGTGCCAGCAGCCAAGTTATACAGGGGCTCTATGGCTACACCTTC. This codes for CASSQVIQGLYGYTF.

This clonotype was detected only a few times. This chain connects TRBV25-1 to TRBJ1-1; D is perhaps TRBD1 (5 bases). Germline V gene lookup returns CDR1 MGHDK and CDR2 SYGVNS. The CDR3 has 14 residues. The germline V and J ends were trimmed by 3 bases and 4 bases, with 12 bases remaining between them. CDR3 DNA: TGTGCCAGCAGTGACAGACAGCCTATCACTGAAGCTTTCTTT. Protein sequence: CASSDRQPITEAFF. The complete variable domain, with remaining parts taken from reference TRBV25-1 and TRBJ1-1, reads EADIYQTPRYLVIGTGKKITLECSQTMGHDKMYWYQQDPGMELHLIHYSYGVNSTEKGDLSSESTVSRIRTEHFPLTLESARPSHTSQYLCASSDRQPITEAFFGQGTRLTVV.

Only a few counts were recorded for this clonotype. The chain links TRBV6-1 to TRBJ1-1; TRBD1 agrees at 10 bases. The CDR3 is 14 residues long. Looked up from germline, CDR1 is MNHNS and CDR2 is SASEGT. V lost 6 bases, J lost 4 bases, and 5 bases stayed unmatched. The CDR3 spells CASRRDRGPTEAFF. DNA of the CDR3: TGTGCCAGCAGGCGGGACAGGGGACCCACTGAAGCTTTCTTT.

The gene calls are TRBV20-1 and TRBJ2-7; 15 bases line up with TRBD2. Germline CDR1 and CDR2: DFQATT and SNEGSKA (reference sequence). Losses at the gene ends were 6 bases for V and 3 bases for J; bases not matched to a gene: 12. This CDR3 comprises 17 residues. CDR3 amino acids: CSAAGTSGGPRIYEQYF. For the CDR3, the DNA is TGCAGTGCCGCCGGGACTAGCGGGGGGCCGAGGATCTACGAGCAGTACTTC.

This clonotype appeared a few times. The chain is built from TRBV20-1 and TRBJ2-1; 10 bases are a match to TRBD2. This CDR3 region has 15 residues. V was pared by 1 base and J by 6 bases, with 6 bases of the junction left unmatched. Germline V gene sequence: CDR1 DFQATT, CDR2 SNEGSKA (reference sequence). CDR3 in amino acids: CSARALAGNGNEQFF. DNA of the CDR3: TGCAGTGCTAGAGCACTAGCGGGAAACGGCAATGAGCAGTTCTTC.

This clonotype occurred a few times. This chain uses TRBV20-1 with TRBJ2-1; 10 bases match TRBD1. Germline V gene lookup returns CDR1 DFQATT and CDR2 SNEGSKA (reference sequence). V shed 7 bases and J 4 bases; nucleotides not matched to a gene: 7. This CDR3 comprises 14 residues. The CDR3 nucleotides read TGCAGTGTGATGGGACAGGGGACGTACAATGAGCAGTTCTTC. Its translation is CSVMGQGTYNEQFF.

This chain links TRBV2 with TRBJ1-6; 7 nucleotides line up with TRBD1. J was trimmed by 7 bases and V by 6 bases; bases with no gene match: 6. The CDR3 runs 14 residues. Germline V lookup: CDR1 SNHLY, CDR2 FYNNEI. The CDR3 bases are TGTGCCAGCAGGGGGGACAGCCTAAATTCACCCCTCCACTTT. As protein: CASRGDSLNSPLHF.

The chain employs TRBV3-1 and TRBJ1-1; no firm D call. There are 14 residues in the CDR3. Per germline, CDR1 LGHDT and CDR2 YNNKEL (reference sequence). V was pared by 3 bases and J by 1 base, with 9 bases between. CDR3 bases: TGTGCCAGCAGCCAGTCTGGCAGGAACACTGAAGCTTTCTTT. This encodes CASSQSGRNTEAFF.